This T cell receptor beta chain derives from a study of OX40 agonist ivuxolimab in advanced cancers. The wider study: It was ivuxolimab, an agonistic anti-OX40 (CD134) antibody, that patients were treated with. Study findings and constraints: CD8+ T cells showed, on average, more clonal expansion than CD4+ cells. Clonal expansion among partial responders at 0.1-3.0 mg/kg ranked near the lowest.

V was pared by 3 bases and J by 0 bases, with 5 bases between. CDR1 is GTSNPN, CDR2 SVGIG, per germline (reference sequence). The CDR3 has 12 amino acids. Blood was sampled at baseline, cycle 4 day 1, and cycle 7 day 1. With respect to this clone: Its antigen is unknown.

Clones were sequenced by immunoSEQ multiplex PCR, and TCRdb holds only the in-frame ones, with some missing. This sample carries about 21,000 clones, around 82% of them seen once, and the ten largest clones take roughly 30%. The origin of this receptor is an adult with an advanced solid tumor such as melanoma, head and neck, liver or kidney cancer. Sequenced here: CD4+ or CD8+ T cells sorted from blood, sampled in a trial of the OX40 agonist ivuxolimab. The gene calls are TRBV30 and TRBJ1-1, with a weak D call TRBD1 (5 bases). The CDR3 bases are TGTGCCTGGAGGGGGGTGAACACTGAAGCTTTCTTT. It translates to CAWRGVNTEAFF. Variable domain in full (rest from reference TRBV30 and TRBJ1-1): SQTIHQWPATLVQPVGSPLSLECTVEGTSNPNLYWYRQAAGRGLQLLFYSVGIGQISSEVPQNLSASRPQDRQFILSSKKLLLSDSGFYLCAWRGVNTEAFFGQGTRLTVV.